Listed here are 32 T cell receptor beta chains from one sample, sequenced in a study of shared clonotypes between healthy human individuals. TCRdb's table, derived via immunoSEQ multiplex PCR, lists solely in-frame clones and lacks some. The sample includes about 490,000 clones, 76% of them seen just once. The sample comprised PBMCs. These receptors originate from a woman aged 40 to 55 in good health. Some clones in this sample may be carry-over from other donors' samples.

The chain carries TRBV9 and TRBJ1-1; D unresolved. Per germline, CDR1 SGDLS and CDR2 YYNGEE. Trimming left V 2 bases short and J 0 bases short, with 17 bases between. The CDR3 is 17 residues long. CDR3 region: CASSVSAQVRLNTEAFF. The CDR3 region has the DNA TGTGCCAGCAGCGTTTCGGCCCAAGTACGCCTGAACACTGAAGCTTTCTTT. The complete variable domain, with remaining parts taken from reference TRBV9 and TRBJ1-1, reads DSGVTQTPKHLITATGQRVTLRCSPRSGDLSVYWYQQSLDQGLQFLIQYYNGEERAKGNILERFSAQQFPDLHSELNLSSLELGDSALYFCASSVSAQVRLNTEAFFGQGTRLTVV.

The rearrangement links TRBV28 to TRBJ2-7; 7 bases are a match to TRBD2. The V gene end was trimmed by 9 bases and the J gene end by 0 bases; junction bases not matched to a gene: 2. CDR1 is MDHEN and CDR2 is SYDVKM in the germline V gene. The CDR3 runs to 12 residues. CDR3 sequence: CASGGGSYEQYF. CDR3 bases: TGTGCCAGTGGGGGGGGCTCCTACGAGCAGTACTTC.

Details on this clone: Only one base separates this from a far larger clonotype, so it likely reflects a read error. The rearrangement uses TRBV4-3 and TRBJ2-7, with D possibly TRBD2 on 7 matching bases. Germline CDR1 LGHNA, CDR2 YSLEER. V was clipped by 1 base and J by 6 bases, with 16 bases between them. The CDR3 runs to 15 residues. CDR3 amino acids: CASSQGEGEYAEQYF. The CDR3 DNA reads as TGCGCCAGCAGCCAAGGGGAGGGGGAATACGCCGAGCAGTACTTC.

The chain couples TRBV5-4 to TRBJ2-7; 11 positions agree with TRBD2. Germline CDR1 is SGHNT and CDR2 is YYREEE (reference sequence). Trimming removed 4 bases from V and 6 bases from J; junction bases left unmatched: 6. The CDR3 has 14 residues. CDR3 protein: CASSMLAGGGEQYF. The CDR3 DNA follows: TGTGCCAGCAGCATGCTAGCGGGAGGTGGCGAGCAGTACTTC.

CDR3 in amino acids: CASRGTGTEKLFF. Written as DNA, the CDR3 is TGTGCCAGCCGGGGGACAGGGACTGAAAAACTGTTTTTT. The chain recombines TRBV2 with TRBJ1-4; 9 bases line up with TRBD1. Trimming removed 8 bases from V and 7 bases from J; junction bases left unmatched: 5. This CDR3 is 13 amino acids long. Germline CDR1 is SNHLY and CDR2 is FYNNEI.

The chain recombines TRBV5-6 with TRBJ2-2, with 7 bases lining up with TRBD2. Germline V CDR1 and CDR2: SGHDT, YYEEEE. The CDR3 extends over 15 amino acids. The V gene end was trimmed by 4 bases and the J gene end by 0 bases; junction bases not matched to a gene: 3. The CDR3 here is CASSTGLANTGELFF. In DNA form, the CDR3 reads TGTGCCAGCAGCACCGGACTAGCGAACACCGGGGAGCTGTTTTTT.

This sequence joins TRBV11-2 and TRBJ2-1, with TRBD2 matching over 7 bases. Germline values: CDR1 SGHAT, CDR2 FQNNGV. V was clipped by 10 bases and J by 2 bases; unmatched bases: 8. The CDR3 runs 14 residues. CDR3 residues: CATGREAAYNEQFF. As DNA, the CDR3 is TGTGCCACCGGTCGGGAGGCTGCCTACAATGAGCAGTTCTTC.

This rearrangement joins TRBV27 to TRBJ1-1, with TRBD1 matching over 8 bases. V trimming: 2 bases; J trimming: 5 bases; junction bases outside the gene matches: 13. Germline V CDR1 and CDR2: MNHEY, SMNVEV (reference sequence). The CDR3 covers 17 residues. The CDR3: CASSLGDTRGRWTEAFF. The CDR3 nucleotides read TGTGCCAGCAGTTTAGGGGATACCAGGGGGCGATGGACTGAAGCTTTCTTT.

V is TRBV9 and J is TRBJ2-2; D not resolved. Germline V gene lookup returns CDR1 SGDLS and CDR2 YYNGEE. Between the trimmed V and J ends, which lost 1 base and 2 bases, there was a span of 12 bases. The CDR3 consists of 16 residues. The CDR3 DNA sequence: TGTGCCAGCAGCGTACAGCCTCCCCCTAACACCGGGGAGCTGTTTTTT. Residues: CASSVQPPPNTGELFF.

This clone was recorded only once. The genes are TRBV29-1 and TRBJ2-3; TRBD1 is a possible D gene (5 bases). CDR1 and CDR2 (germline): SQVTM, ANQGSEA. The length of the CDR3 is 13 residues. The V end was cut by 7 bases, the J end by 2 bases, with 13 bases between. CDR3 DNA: TGCAGCGCCGCGAGACAGAACACAGATACGCAGTATTTT. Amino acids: CSAARQNTDTQYF.

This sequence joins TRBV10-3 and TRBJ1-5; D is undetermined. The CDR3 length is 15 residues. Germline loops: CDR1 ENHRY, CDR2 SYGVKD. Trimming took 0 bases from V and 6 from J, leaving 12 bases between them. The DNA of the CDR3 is TGTGCCATCAGTGAGTCTGGGCCCGGTAGTCAGCCCCAGCATTTT. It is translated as CAISESGPGSQPQHF.

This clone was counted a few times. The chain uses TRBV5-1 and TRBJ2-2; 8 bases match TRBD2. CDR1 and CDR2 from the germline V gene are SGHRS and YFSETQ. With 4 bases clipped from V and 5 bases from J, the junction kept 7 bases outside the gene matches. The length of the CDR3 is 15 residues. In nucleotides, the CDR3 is TGCGCCAGCAGCCCGGGACTAGTTTGGACCGGGGAGCTGTTTTTT. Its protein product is CASSPGLVWTGELFF.

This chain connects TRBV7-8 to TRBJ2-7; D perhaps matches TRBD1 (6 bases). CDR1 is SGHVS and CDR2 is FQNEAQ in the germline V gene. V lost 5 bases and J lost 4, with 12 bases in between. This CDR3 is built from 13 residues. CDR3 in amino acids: CASSMLQGYEQYF. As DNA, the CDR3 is TGTGCCAGCAGCATGTTACAGGGATACGAGCAGTACTTC. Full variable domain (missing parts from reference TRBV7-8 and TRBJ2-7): GAGVSQSPRYKVAKRGQDVALRCDPISGHVSLFWYQQALGQGPEFLTYFQNEAQLDKSGLPSDRFFAERPEGSVSTLKIQRTQQEDSAVYLCASSMLQGYEQYFGPGTRLTVT.

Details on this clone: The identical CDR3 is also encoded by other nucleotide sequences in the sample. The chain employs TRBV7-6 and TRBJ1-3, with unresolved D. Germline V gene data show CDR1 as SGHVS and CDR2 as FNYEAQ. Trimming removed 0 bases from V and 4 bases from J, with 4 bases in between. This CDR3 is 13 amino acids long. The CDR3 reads CASSLASGNTIYF. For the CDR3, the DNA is TGTGCCAGCAGCTTAGCGTCGGGAAACACCATATATTTT. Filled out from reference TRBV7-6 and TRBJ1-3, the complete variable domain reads GAGVSQSPRYKVTKRGQDVALRCDPISGHVSLYWYRQALGQGPEFLTYFNYEAQQDKSGLPNDRFSAERPEGSISTLTIQRTEQRDSAMYRCASSLASGNTIYFGEGSWLTVV.

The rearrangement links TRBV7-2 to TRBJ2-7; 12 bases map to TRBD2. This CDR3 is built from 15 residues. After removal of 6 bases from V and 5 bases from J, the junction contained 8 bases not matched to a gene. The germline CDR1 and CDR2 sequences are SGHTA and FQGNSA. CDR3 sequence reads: CASRRTSGTGDEQYF. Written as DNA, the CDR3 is TGTGCCAGCAGACGGACTAGCGGGACGGGCGACGAGCAGTACTTC.

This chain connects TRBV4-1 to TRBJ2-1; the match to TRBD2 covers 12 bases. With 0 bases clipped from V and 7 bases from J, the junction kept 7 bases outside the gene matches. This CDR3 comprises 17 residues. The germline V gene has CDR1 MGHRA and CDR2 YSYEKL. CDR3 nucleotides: TGCGCCAGCAGCCAAGATGTGACTAGCGGGAGTCCGAATGAGCAGTTCTTC. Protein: CASSQDVTSGSPNEQFF.

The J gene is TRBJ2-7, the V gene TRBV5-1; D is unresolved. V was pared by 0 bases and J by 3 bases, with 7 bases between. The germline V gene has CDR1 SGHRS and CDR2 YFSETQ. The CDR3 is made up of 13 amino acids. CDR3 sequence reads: CASSLGLVYEQYF. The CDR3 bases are TGCGCCAGCAGCTTGGGCTTGGTCTACGAGCAGTACTTC.

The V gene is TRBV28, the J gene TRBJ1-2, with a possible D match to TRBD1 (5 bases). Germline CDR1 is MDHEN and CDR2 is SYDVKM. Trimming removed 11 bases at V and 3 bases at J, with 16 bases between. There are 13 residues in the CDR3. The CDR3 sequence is CAAKGWGDYGYTF. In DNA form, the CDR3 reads TGTGCCGCCAAGGGCTGGGGGGACTATGGCTACACCTTC.

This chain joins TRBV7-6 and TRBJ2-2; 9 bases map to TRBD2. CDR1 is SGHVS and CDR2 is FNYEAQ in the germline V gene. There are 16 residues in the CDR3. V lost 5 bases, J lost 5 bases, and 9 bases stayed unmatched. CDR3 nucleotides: TGTGCCAGCAGCCTATTTAGCGGGGGACCGACCGGGGAGCTGTTTTTT. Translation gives CASSLFSGGPTGELFF.

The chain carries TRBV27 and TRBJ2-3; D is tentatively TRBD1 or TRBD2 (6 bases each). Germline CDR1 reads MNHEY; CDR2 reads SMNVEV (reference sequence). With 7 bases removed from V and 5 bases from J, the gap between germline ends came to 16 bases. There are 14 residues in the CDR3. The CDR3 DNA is TGTGCCAGCACGGTTCGGGGGCGGGAAGATACGCAGTATTTT. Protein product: CASTVRGREDTQYF.

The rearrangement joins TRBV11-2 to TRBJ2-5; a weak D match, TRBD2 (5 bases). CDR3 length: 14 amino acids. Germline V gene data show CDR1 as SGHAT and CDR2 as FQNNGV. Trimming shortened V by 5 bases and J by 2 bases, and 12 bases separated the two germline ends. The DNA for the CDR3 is TGTGCCAGCAGCCGGGGTGGGCAGCAAGAGACCCAGTACTTC. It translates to CASSRGGQQETQYF.

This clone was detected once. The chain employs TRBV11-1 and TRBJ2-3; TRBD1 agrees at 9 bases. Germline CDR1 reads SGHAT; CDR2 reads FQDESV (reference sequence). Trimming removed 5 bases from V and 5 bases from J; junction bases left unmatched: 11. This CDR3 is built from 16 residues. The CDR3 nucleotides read TGTGCCAGCAGCACCCGACAGGGGGTGCATGTAGATACGCAGTATTTT. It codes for CASSTRQGVHVDTQYF.

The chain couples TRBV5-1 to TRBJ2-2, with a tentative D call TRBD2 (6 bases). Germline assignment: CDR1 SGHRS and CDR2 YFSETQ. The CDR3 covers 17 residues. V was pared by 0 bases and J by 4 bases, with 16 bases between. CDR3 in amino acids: CASSLGPLASTTGELFF. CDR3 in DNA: TGCGCCAGCAGCTTGGGTCCCCTAGCGTCTACCACCGGGGAGCTGTTTTTT.

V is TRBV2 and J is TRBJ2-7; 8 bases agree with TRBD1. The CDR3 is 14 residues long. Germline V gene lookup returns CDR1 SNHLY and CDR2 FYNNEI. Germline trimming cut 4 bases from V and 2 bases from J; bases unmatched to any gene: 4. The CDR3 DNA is TGTGCCAGCAGTGGGACAGGGATCCCCTACGAGCAGTACTTC. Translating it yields CASSGTGIPYEQYF.

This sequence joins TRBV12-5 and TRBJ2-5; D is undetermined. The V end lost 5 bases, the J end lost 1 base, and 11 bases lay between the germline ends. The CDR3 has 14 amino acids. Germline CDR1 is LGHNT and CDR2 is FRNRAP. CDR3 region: CASGPPSPQETQYF. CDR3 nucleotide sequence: TGTGCTAGTGGTCCTCCGTCCCCCCAAGAGACCCAGTACTTC.

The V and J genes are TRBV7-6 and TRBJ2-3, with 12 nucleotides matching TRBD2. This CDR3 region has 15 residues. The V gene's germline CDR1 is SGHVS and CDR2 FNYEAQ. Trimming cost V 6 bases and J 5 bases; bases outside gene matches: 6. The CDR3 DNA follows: TGTGCCAGCAGTCCTAGCGGGAGGGCCTTAGATACGCAGTATTTT. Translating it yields CASSPSGRALDTQYF.

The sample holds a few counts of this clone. This CDR3 is CAISDRRYTDTQYF. The CDR3, as DNA: TGTGCCATCAGCGACAGGCGCTACACAGATACGCAGTATTTT. The V gene is TRBV10-3, the J gene TRBJ2-3; weak D call: TRBD1 (6 bases). Germline V CDR1 and CDR2: ENHRY, SYGVKD. The germline V and J ends were trimmed by 6 bases and 2 bases, with 12 bases remaining between them. CDR3 length: 14 amino acids.

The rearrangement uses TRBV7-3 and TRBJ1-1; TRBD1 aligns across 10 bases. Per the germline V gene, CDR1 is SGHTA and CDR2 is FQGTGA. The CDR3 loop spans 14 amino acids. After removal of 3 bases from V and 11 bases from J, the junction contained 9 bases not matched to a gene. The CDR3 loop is CASSLIGGTGAAFF. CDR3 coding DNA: TGTGCCAGCAGCTTGATCGGAGGGACAGGGGCCGCTTTCTTT. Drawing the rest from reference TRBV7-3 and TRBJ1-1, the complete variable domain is GAGVSQTPSNKVTEKGKYVELRCDPISGHTALYWYRQSLGQGPEFLIYFQGTGAADDSGLPNDRFFAVRPEGSVSTLKIQRTERGDSAVYLCASSLIGGTGAAFFGQGTRLTVV.

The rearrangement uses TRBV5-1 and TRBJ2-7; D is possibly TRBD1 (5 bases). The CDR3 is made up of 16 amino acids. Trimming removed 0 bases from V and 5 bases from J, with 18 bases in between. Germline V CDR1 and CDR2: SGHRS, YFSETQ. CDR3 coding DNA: TGCGCCAGCAGCTTGGTAGGTGCAGGGCGATTCGACGAGCAGTACTTC. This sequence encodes CASSLVGAGRFDEQYF.

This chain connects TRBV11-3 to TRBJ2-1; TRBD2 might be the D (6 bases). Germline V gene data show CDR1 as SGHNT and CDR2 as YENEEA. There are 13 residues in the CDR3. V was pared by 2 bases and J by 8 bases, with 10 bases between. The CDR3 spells CASSLMGLDEQFF. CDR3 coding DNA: TGTGCCAGCAGCTTAATGGGACTGGATGAGCAGTTCTTC.

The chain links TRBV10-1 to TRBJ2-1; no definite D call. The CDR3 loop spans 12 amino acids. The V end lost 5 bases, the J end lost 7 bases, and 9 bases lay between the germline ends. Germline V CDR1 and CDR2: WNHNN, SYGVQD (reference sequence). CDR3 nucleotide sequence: TGCGCCAGCAGTCCGAGTAGGAATGAGCAGTTCTTC. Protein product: CASSPSRNEQFF.

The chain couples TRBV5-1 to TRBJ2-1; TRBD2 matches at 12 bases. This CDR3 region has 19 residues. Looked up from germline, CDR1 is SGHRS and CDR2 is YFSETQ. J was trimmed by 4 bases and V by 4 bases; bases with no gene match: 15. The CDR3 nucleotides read TGCGCCAGCAGCCCGCCGAGACTAGCGGGAGTCGATCGGTACAATGAGCAGTTCTTC. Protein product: CASSPPRLAGVDRYNEQFF.